The next 26 T cell receptor beta chains were all read from a single sample in a study of T cells after yellow fever vaccination. One entry per CDR3 protein, called by TCRdb with MiXCR from the 5' RACE reads. The profile covers approximately 260,000 distinct CDR3 sequences, with roughly 4.8% appearing a single time and around 3.5% taken by the ten largest. The sample consisted of CD4+ T cells sorted from PBMCs, taken on the day of the yellow fever booster vaccination. Receptors were obtained from a man aged 18 to 30 who received the YFV17D yellow fever vaccine.

There are many counts of this clonotype. Sequence at one end of the junction differs from germline and may be a read error. V gene TRBV5-1 combines with J gene TRBJ2-5; D remains ambiguous. Germline values: CDR1 SGHRS, CDR2 YFSETQ. This CDR3 comprises 14 residues. The CDR3 region has the DNA TGCGCCAGCAGCCAAACGCAAAACCAGGAGACCCAGTACTTC. Its protein product is CASSQTQNQETQYF.

The chain uses TRBV20-1 and TRBJ2-7; D tentatively fits TRBD1 or TRBD2 (5 bases each). Germline lookup yields CDR1 DFQATT and CDR2 SNEGSKA (reference sequence). The CDR3 contains 15 residues. Deletions cut 0 bases from V and 7 bases from J, with 19 bases between. CDR3 region: CSARDGTAGTWEQYF. DNA of the CDR3: TGCAGTGCTAGAGACGGGACGGCAGGAACCTGGGAGCAGTACTTC.

This clonotype was observed many times. The rearrangement joins TRBV21-1 to TRBJ2-7. TRBV21-1 constitutes a pseudogene. The CDR3 has 12 residues. The CDR3 DNA is TGTGCCAGCAGCAAGGTTGGGGACGAGCAGTACTTC. Its translation is CASSKVGDEQYF.

This clonotype showed up many times. The chain joins TRBV7-2 to TRBJ2-7, with 9 positions matching TRBD2. Per the germline V gene, CDR1 is SGHTA and CDR2 is FQGNSA. Trimming cost V 1 base and J 7 bases; bases outside gene matches: 11. This CDR3 is 16 amino acids long. The CDR3 coding sequence is TGTGCCAGCAGCTTAGACCCGATAGCGGGGGCAAGGGAGCAGTACTTC. This sequence encodes CASSLDPIAGAREQYF.

This clonotype has ten or more counts. This sequence joins TRBV7-2 and TRBJ2-5; no definite D call. V dropped 3 bases and J dropped 0 bases, with 5 bases sitting between them. Germline V lookup: CDR1 SGHTA, CDR2 FQGNSA. The CDR3 length is 13 residues. The CDR3 nucleotides are TGTGCCAGCAGCTTCCCCAACCAAGAGACCCAGTACTTC. It codes for CASSFPNQETQYF.

In its sample, this clonotype was seen a few times. The V gene is TRBV29-1, the J gene TRBJ2-1, with 8 bases lining up with TRBD2. The V gene end was trimmed by 6 bases and the J gene end by 0 bases; junction bases not matched to a gene: 4. The CDR3 has 14 residues. Germline CDR1 SQVTM, CDR2 ANQGSEA. CDR3 amino acids: CSVGRGSSYNEQFF. In DNA, the CDR3 is TGCAGCGTCGGGAGGGGGAGCTCCTACAATGAGCAGTTCTTC.

This sequence joins TRBV11-2 and TRBJ2-7, with 13 positions matching TRBD2. The CDR3 covers 15 residues. Germline trimming cut 5 bases from V and 4 bases from J; bases unmatched to any gene: 5. CDR1 is SGHAT, CDR2 FQNNGV, per germline. Here the CDR3 reads CASSLTSGGTYEQYF. CDR3 nucleotides: TGTGCCAGCAGCCTGACTAGCGGGGGGACATACGAGCAGTACTTC. Full variable domain (remainder filled in from reference TRBV11-2 and TRBJ2-7): EAGVAQSPRYKIIEKRQSVAFWCNPISGHATLYWYQQILGQGPKLLIQFQNNGVVDDSQLPKDRFSAERLKGVDSTLKIQPAKLEDSAVYLCASSLTSGGTYEQYFGPGTRLTVT.

This clonotype has more than one count but fewer than ten. CDR3 residues: CAIRTDRVGSPLHF. Written as DNA, the CDR3 is TGTGCCATCAGGACGGACAGGGTCGGGTCACCCCTCCACTTT. V and J are TRBV10-3 and TRBJ1-6, with 8 positions matching TRBD1. CDR1 and CDR2 from the germline V gene are ENHRY and SYGVKD. The CDR3 totals 14 residues. Germline trimming cut 6 bases from V and 10 bases from J; bases unmatched to any gene: 8.

This clonotype was detected many times. The CDR3 reads CASSRVPSGVLSSYNEQFF. The CDR3 nucleotides are TGTGCCAGTAGTAGGGTCCCTAGCGGGGTGCTTAGCTCCTACAATGAGCAGTTCTTC. The J gene is TRBJ2-1, the V gene TRBV19, with 9 bases matching TRBD2. Germline V gives CDR1 LNHDA, CDR2 SQIVND (reference sequence). After removal of 4 bases from V and 0 bases from J, the junction contained 13 bases not matched to a gene. This CDR3 contains 19 residues.

The chain has TRBV7-9 and TRBJ2-2, with 7 bases lining up with TRBD1. Losses at the gene ends were 2 bases for V and 5 bases for J; bases not matched to a gene: 11. Germline assignment: CDR1 SEHNR and CDR2 FQNEAQ (reference sequence). The CDR3 runs 17 residues. CDR3 DNA sequence: TGTGCCAGCAGCTTAAGCCCTTGGGGCAGGGGGACCGGGGAGCTGTTTTTT. The encoded protein is CASSLSPWGRGTGELFF.

The chain joins TRBV28 to TRBJ1-1; D may be TRBD1 (5 bases). There are 13 residues in the CDR3. Trimming shortened V by 2 bases and J by 11 bases, and 15 bases separated the two germline ends. Germline V gene data show CDR1 as MDHEN and CDR2 as SYDVKM. CDR3 protein: CASSLVASGRAFF. DNA for the CDR3: TGTGCCAGCAGTTTAGTGGCTTCGGGGCGGGCTTTCTTT.

Only one count was recorded for this clonotype. The chain links TRBV3-1 to TRBJ2-7, with a tentative D call TRBD2 (6 bases). Germline-derived CDR1 and CDR2 are LGHDT and YNNKEL (reference sequence). This CDR3 has 14 amino acids. The ends were cut back, 3 bases at V and 7 bases at J, with 16 bases in the middle. The CDR3 region is CASSHNRDSREQYV. DNA of the CDR3: TGTGCCAGCAGCCATAACCGGGACTCCCGAGAGCAGTACGTC.

This clonotype came up a few times. V gene TRBV6-1 combines with J gene TRBJ2-1, with D possibly TRBD1 on 5 matching bases. CDR1 MNHNS and CDR2 SASEGT come from the germline V gene. V gave up 8 bases and J gave up 0 bases, with 14 bases separating them. The CDR3 loop spans 15 amino acids. For the CDR3, the DNA is TGTGCCAGCCAGGATGGGGCGCACTCCTACAATGAGCAGTTCTTC. It translates to CASQDGAHSYNEQFF.

V is TRBV11-3 and J is TRBJ2-7; 9 bases are shared with TRBD2. The CDR3 totals 13 residues. V shed 5 bases, J shed 3 bases, and the junction held 2 bases outside the gene matches. Germline V CDR1 and CDR2: SGHNT, YENEEA. Written as DNA, the CDR3 is TGTGCCAGCAGCCGCGGGGGGGACTACGAGCAGTACGTC. Protein sequence: CASSRGGDYEQYV.

This clonotype was picked up one time. A much larger clone differs by one base, so this may be a read error. The chain joins TRBV4-1 to TRBJ2-2; D not resolved. Trimming took off 4 bases at V and 5 bases at J, with 14 bases between the two ends. Germline CDR1 and CDR2: MGHRA and YSYEKL. The CDR3 is 15 residues long. In DNA form, the CDR3 reads TGCGCCAGCAGCCGGGCCCAACTGGGAACCGGGGAGCTGTTTTTT. It translates to CASSRAQLGTGELFF.

This clonotype was seen a handful of times. The rearrangement joins TRBV27 to TRBJ1-2; 7 bases align to TRBD1. Unmatched junction bases numbered 10, after V lost 5 bases and J lost 1 base. Looked up from germline, CDR1 is MNHEY and CDR2 is SMNVEV (reference sequence). The CDR3 consists of 16 residues. In nucleotides, the CDR3 is TGTGCCAGCAGTGACACGCGGACAGGTTATAACTATGGCTACACCTTC. Protein product: CASSDTRTGYNYGYTF.

V gene TRBV24-1 combines with J gene TRBJ2-3; 11 bases agree with TRBD1. The CDR3 has 16 amino acids. V lost 3 bases, J lost 5 bases, and 6 bases stayed unmatched. From germline, CDR1 is KGHDR and CDR2 SFDVKD. CDR3 sequence: CATSDPRGQGVDTQYF. The CDR3 DNA reads as TGTGCCACCAGTGATCCTCGGGGACAGGGGGTAGATACGCAGTATTTT.

This clonotype was detected ten times or more. The chain links TRBV7-2 to TRBJ2-5; 10 bases map to TRBD2. Germline assignment: CDR1 SGHTA and CDR2 FQGNSA. Germline trimming cut 5 bases from V and 2 bases from J; bases unmatched to any gene: 2. The CDR3 runs to 14 residues. The CDR3 sequence is CASSATSGQETQYF. The DNA of the CDR3 is TGTGCCAGCAGCGCGACTAGCGGGCAAGAGACCCAGTACTTC.

This clonotype was detected ten times or more. V and J are TRBV25-1 and TRBJ2-2, with TRBD1 as a possible D gene (6 bases). From germline, CDR1 is MGHDK and CDR2 SYGVNS. The CDR3 totals 15 residues. Trimming stripped 3 bases from V and 7 bases from J, with 15 bases between. CDR3 sequence: CASSDSGTINGELFF. The CDR3 nucleotides read TGTGCCAGCAGTGACTCCGGGACAATTAACGGGGAGCTGTTTTTT.

There are many counts of this clonotype. This rearrangement joins TRBV2 to TRBJ2-3; D might be TRBD2 (5 bases). The CDR3 spans 12 residues. Germline values: CDR1 SNHLY, CDR2 FYNNEI. The V end was cut by 5 bases, the J end by 4 bases, with 7 bases between. CDR3 coding DNA: TGTGCCAGCAGTCGGGGTCCAGATACGCAGTATTTT. This sequence encodes CASSRGPDTQYF.

In this sample, this clonotype turned up many times. V and J are TRBV20-1 and TRBJ1-5; D perhaps matches TRBD1 (5 bases). This CDR3 comprises 15 residues. The germline CDR1 and CDR2 sequences are DFQATT and SNEGSKA (reference sequence). The V end lost 0 bases, the J end lost 3 bases, and 12 bases lay between the germline ends. CDR3 in amino acids: CSAREGGLSNQPQHF. CDR3 sequence (DNA): TGCAGTGCTAGAGAGGGGGGACTGTCCAATCAGCCCCAGCATTTT.

This clonotype occurred a few times. J is TRBJ2-7 and V is TRBV5-4, with a possible D match to TRBD2 (6 bases). The CDR3 runs to 14 residues. Germline CDR1 is SGHNT and CDR2 is YYREEE (reference sequence). The ends were cut back, 0 bases at V and 0 bases at J, with 7 bases in the middle. The CDR3 DNA is TGTGCCAGCAGCTTGGGGGGGGACTCCTACGAGCAGTACTTC. Its protein product is CASSLGGDSYEQYF.

This clonotype appeared a few times. The chain links TRBV6-1 to TRBJ1-2; TRBD1 might be the D (5 bases). Germline V gives CDR1 MNHNS, CDR2 SASEGT. This CDR3 contains 14 residues. V gave up 7 bases and J gave up 1 base, with 13 bases separating them. The CDR3: CASIRAADNYGYTF. The CDR3, as DNA: TGTGCCAGCATCAGGGCAGCGGATAACTATGGCTACACCTTC.

This clonotype was picked up many times. The rearrangement links TRBV20-1 to TRBJ1-1; 8 positions agree with TRBD1. V gave up 5 bases and J gave up 12 bases; unmatched junction bases: 20. Germline-derived CDR1 and CDR2 are DFQATT and SNEGSKA (reference sequence). The CDR3 has 15 amino acids. CDR3 residues: CSAQDRDTHWTLPFF. DNA for the CDR3: TGCAGTGCTCAGGACAGGGATACTCATTGGACTTTGCCTTTCTTT.

This clonotype showed up many times. This rearrangement joins TRBV23-1 to TRBJ2-2; D is uncertain. TRBV23-1 is assigned to the ORF class and has an uncertain function. The CDR3 length is 12 residues. V lost 5 bases and J 6 bases, leaving 7 bases between the germline ends. The DNA of the CDR3 is TGCGCCAGCAGTACGAGAGCCGGGGAGCTGTTTTTT. It codes for CASSTRAGELFF.

This clonotype showed up many times. V is TRBV27 and J is TRBJ2-7; D possibly matches TRBD1 or TRBD2 (5 bases each). CDR3 length: 14 residues. Germline assignment: CDR1 MNHEY and CDR2 SMNVEV (reference sequence). Trimming cost V 5 bases and J 1 base, with 12 bases left between them. The CDR3 here is CASSPRDVSYEQYV. CDR3 bases: TGTGCCAGCAGTCCGAGGGACGTTTCCTACGAGCAGTACGTC.